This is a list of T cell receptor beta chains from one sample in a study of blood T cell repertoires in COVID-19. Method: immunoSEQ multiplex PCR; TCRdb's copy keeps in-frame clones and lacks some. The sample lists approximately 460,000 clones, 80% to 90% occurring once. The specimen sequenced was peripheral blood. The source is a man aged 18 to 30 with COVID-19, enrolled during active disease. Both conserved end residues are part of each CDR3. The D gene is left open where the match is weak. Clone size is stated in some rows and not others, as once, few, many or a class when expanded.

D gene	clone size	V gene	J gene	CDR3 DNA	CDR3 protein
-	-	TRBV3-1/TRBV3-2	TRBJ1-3	TGTGCCAGCAGCCGTGGGGCAGCCTCTGGAAACACCATATATTTT	CASSRGAASGNTIYF
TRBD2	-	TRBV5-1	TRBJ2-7	TGCGCCAGCAGCCCGACTAGCGGGAGTTCCTACGAGCAGTACTTC	CASSPTSGSSYEQYF
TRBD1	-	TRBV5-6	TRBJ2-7	TGTGCCAGCAGCGGCGAAGGACAGGTCTACGAGCAGTACTTC	CASSGEGQVYEQYF
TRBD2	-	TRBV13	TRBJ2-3	TGTGCCAGCAGCCGGAACGGACTAGCGGGGAGGGCAGATACGCAGTATTTT	CASSRNGLAGRADTQYF
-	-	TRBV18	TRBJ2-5	TGTGCCAGCTCACCACTAGCGGAGGTGACCCAAGAGACCCAGTACTTC	CASSPLAEVTQETQYF
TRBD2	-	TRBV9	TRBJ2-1	TGTGCCAGCAGCGTTTGGGCGGGAGTGGGGTACAATGAGCAGTTCTTC	CASSVWAGVGYNEQFF
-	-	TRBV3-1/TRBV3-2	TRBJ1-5	TGTGCCAGCAGCCAATATCAGGGTCAGCCCCAGCATTTT	CASSQYQGQPQHF
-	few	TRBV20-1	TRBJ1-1	TGCAGTGCCCCGGGGGGGCTCGAAGCTTTCTTT	CSAPGGLEAFF
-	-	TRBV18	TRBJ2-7	TGTGCCAGCTCCGAGCTAGAGGGTAAAGGCGAGCAGTACTTC	CASSELEGKGEQYF
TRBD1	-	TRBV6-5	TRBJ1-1	TGTGCCACTCGACAGGGACAGCTTGAAGCTTTCTTT	CATRQGQLEAFF
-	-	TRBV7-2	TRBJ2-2	TGTGCCAGCAGCTTGATACAGGGGAACACCGGGGAGCTGTTTTTT	CASSLIQGNTGELFF
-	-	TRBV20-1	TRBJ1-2	TGCAGTATAGACAGGAGAGGCTACACCTTC	CSIDRRGYTF
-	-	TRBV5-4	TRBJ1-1	TGTGCCAGCAGCTGGGGGGGTTCTGAAGCTTTCTTT	CASSWGGSEAFF
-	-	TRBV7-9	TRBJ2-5	TGTGCCAGCAGCCCTAGAGCCTCAGAGACCCAGTACTTC	CASSPRASETQYF
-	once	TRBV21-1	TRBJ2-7	TGTGCCAGCATAAACGGCTCCTACGAGCAGTACTTC	CASINGSYEQYF
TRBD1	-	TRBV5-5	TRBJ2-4	TGTGCCAGCAGCCCGGGACAGCCCCCTCTAGCCAAAAACATTCAGTACTTC	CASSPGQPPLAKNIQYF
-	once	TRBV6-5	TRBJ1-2	TGTGCCAGCAGGGATCAGGGTTCCCATGGCTACACCTTC	CASRDQGSHGYTF
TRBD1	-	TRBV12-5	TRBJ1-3	TGTGCTAGTGGTGCGGCCGACAGGGTAAAGGACACCATATATTTT	CASGAADRVKDTIYF
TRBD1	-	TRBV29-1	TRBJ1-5	TGCAGCGTCCTGACAGGGTTGGGCAATCAGCCCCAGCATTTT	CSVLTGLGNQPQHF
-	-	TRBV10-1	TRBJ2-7	TGCGCCAGCACTTCCCCGGATGCAGGGTTCGAATACGAGCAGTACTTC	CASTSPDAGFEYEQYF
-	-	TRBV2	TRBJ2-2	TGTGCCAGCAGGGAAAGAGGCGCGAACACCGGGGAGCTGTTTTTT	CASRERGANTGELFF
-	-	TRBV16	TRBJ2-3	TGTGCCAGCAGCCGTGGGACTAGCACAGATACGCAGTATTTT	CASSRGTSTDTQYF
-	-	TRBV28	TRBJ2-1	TGTGCCAGCAGTGGCAGGGCAGGCTACAATGAGCAGTTCTTC	CASSGRAGYNEQFF
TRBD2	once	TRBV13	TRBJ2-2	TGTGCCAGCAGCCTTAGCGGGAGGTACGCCGGGGAGCTGTTTTTT	CASSLSGRYAGELFF
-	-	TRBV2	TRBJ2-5	TGTGCCAGCAGAAGAGACACTTACCAAGAGACCCAGTACTTC	CASRRDTYQETQYF
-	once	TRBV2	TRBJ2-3	TGTGCCAGCGTCACAGGGACAGATACGCAGTATTTT	CASVTGTDTQYF
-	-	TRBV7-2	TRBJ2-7	TGTGCCAGCAGCCTAAAGTCCCAGGGGCGCTGGTACGAGCAGTACTTC	CASSLKSQGRWYEQYF
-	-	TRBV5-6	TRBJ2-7	TGTGCCAGCAGCTGGAGGACGGATTCGAGTGAGCAGTACTTC	CASSWRTDSSEQYF
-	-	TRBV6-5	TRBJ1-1	TGTGCCAGCAGTTCGCCCTCGGTGGGGCGCACTGAAGCTTTCTTT	CASSSPSVGRTEAFF
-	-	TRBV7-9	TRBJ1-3	TGTGCCAGCAGCCTCCCAGGGTATACTGGAAACACCATATATTTT	CASSLPGYTGNTIYF
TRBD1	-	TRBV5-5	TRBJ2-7	TGTGCCAGCACAGCGAGGGACAGGGGCTACGAGCAGTACTTC	CASTARDRGYEQYF
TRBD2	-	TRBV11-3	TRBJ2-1	TGTGCCAGCAGCTGGGCTAGCGGGAGGGCCATGAATGAGCAGTTCTTC	CASSWASGRAMNEQFF
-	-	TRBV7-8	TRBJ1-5	TGTGCCAGCAGCCCCTTTTCCCCCAATCAGCCCCAGCATTTT	CASSPFSPNQPQHF
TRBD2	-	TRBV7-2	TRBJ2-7	TGTGCCAGCAGCCCGGGACTAGCGGGGGAATACGAGCAGTACTTC	CASSPGLAGEYEQYF
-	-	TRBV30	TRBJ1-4	TGTGCCTGGAGTGTATATGGGGGCGAAAAACTGTTTTTT	CAWSVYGGEKLFF
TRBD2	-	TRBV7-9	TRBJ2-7	TGTGCCAGCAGCTCTAGCGGGGCGACCTACGAGCAGTACTTC	CASSSSGATYEQYF
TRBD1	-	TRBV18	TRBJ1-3	TGTGCCAGCTCACGAGGGACAGGGACTGGAAACACCATATATTTT	CASSRGTGTGNTIYF
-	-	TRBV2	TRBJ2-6	TGTGCCAGCAGTGAGAACTACTCTGGGGCCAACGTCCTGACTTTC	CASSENYSGANVLTF
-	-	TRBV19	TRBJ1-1	TGTGCCAGTAGTATCGCGGACTGCGCTTTCTTT	CASSIADCAFF
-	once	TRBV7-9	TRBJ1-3	TGTGCCAGCAGCCGTGAAACAGGGGGAAACACCATATATTTT	CASSRETGGNTIYF
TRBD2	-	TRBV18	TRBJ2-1	TGTGCCAGCCGACCCGGCGGGGGGCTCAATGAGCAGTTCTTC	CASRPGGGLNEQFF
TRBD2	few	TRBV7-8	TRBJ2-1	TGTGCCAGCAGCCGAGTAGCGGGGGTACCGGGCAATGAGCAGTTCTTC	CASSRVAGVPGNEQFF